A single sample gave rise to the 26 T cell receptor beta chains below, sequenced in a study of graft-versus-host responses after intestinal transplantation. TCRdb keeps only in-frame clones here, not all; method: immunoSEQ multiplex PCR. The profile shows fewer than 70,000 clones, roughly 92% of them singletons. The specimen was bone marrow, collected 700 to 850 days after intestinal transplantation. The receptors originated from a human patient who received an intestinal transplant, so some T cells may come from the graft donor.

In its sample, this clone was seen once. The CDR3 loop is CASRFARDTQYF. The CDR3 coding sequence is TGTGCCAGCAGATTCGCCAGAGATACGCAGTATTTT. The rearrangement uses TRBV13 and TRBJ2-3; unclear D gene. Per germline, CDR1 PRHDT and CDR2 FYEKMQ (reference sequence). The CDR3 covers 12 residues. V was pared by 6 bases and J by 5 bases, with 9 bases between.

The chain combines TRBV30 with TRBJ1-2; D gene ambiguous. Per the germline V gene, CDR1 is GTSNPN and CDR2 is SVGIG (reference sequence). The CDR3 contains 15 residues. V was cut by 0 bases and J by 3 bases, with 14 bases left in between. The DNA of the CDR3 is TGTGCCTGGAGTGTACGAGGGCCGATTGACTATGGCTACACCTTC. Its protein is CAWSVRGPIDYGYTF. Filled out from reference TRBV30 and TRBJ1-2, the complete variable domain reads SQTIHQWPATLVQPVGSPLSLECTVEGTSNPNLYWYRQAAGRGLQLLFYSVGIGQISSEVPQNLSASRPQDRQFILSSKKLLLSDSGFYLCAWSVRGPIDYGYTFGSGTRLTVV.

J is TRBJ2-3 and V is TRBV18; D not certain. Trimming stripped 1 base from V and 8 bases from J, with 4 bases between. Germline loops: CDR1 KGHSH, CDR2 LQKENI. The CDR3 loop spans 11 amino acids. The CDR3 reads CASSPRVTQYF. The CDR3 region has the DNA TGTGCCAGCTCACCACGAGTTACGCAGTATTTT.

The chain employs TRBV11-2 and TRBJ2-3; D gene uncertain. There are 15 residues in the CDR3. Trimming stripped 2 bases from V and 4 bases from J, with 13 bases between. Germline CDR1 and CDR2: SGHAT and FQNNGV. The CDR3 loop is CASSLHYDLSDTQYF. The CDR3 region has the DNA TGTGCCAGCAGCTTACATTACGACTTATCAGATACGCAGTATTTT.

The genes are TRBV5-6 and TRBJ2-7; D unresolved. V lost 1 base to trimming and J lost 1 base, with 6 bases between them. Germline loops: CDR1 SGHDT, CDR2 YYEEEE. The CDR3 consists of 13 residues. In nucleotides, the CDR3 is TGTGCCAGCAGCTTGACTGATTCCTACGAGCAGTACTTC. This translates into CASSLTDSYEQYF.

The chain employs TRBV11-2 and TRBJ2-7; D perhaps matches TRBD2 (6 bases). This CDR3 region has 15 residues. Germline CDR1 SGHAT, CDR2 FQNNGV. Trimming left V 5 bases short and J 3 bases short, with 17 bases between. In DNA, the CDR3 is TGTGCCAGCAGCCCCCCTGCGGGGACCCTCTACGAGCAGTACTTC. Its protein product is CASSPPAGTLYEQYF.

J is TRBJ1-1 and V is TRBV14; D uncertain. Germline V lookup: CDR1 SGHDN, CDR2 FVKESK. Trimming shortened V by 5 bases and J by 1 base, and 8 bases separated the two germline ends. The CDR3 runs 13 residues. DNA for the CDR3: TGTGCCAGCAGCGTCGGGCAGAACACTGAAGCTTTCTTT. As protein: CASSVGQNTEAFF.

The rearrangement joins TRBV6-1 to TRBJ2-3; weak D call: TRBD2 (5 bases). The CDR3 has 13 amino acids. CDR1 and CDR2 (germline): MNHNS, SASEGT. V lost 3 bases and J lost 4, with 8 bases in between. The CDR3 DNA reads as TGTGCCAGCAGTGAGGTGGGAGCAGATACGCAGTATTTT. Its protein product is CASSEVGADTQYF.

The rearrangement uses TRBV4-2 and TRBJ1-2, with 8 positions matching TRBD1. J gave up 3 bases and V 8 bases, and 2 bases lay outside the gene matches. The CDR3 length is 12 residues. CDR1 is LGHNA and CDR2 is YNFKEQ in the germline V gene. The CDR3 sequence: CASLGQDYGYTF. DNA of the CDR3: TGTGCCAGCTTGGGACAGGACTATGGCTACACCTTC.

The chain couples TRBV19 to TRBJ1-5; D may be TRBD1 (5 bases). V was shortened by 3 bases and J by 4 bases, with 13 bases between the two germline ends. CDR3 size: 15 residues. In germline, CDR1 is LNHDA, CDR2 SQIVND (reference sequence). The CDR3 nucleotides read TGTGCCAGTAGTATGAGGGGACCTATAAATCAGCCCCAGCATTTT. Protein product: CASSMRGPINQPQHF.

The rearrangement joins TRBV30 to TRBJ2-7; D unresolved. CDR1 GTSNPN and CDR2 SVGIG come from the germline V gene (reference sequence). Trimming cost V 1 base and J 0 bases, with 10 bases left between them. The CDR3 has 14 amino acids. DNA of the CDR3: TGTGCCTGGAGTGCGCCAGCCTCCTCCTACGAGCAGTACTTC. Its protein product is CAWSAPASSYEQYF. The complete variable domain, with remaining parts taken from reference TRBV30 and TRBJ2-7, reads SQTIHQWPATLVQPVGSPLSLECTVEGTSNPNLYWYRQAAGRGLQLLFYSVGIGQISSEVPQNLSASRPQDRQFILSSKKLLLSDSGFYLCAWSAPASSYEQYFGPGTRLTVT.

The chain carries TRBV4-1 and TRBJ2-7; weak D call: TRBD1 (6 bases). CDR3 size: 13 residues. Per the germline V gene, CDR1 is MGHRA and CDR2 is YSYEKL. Trimming removed 4 bases from V and 7 bases from J, with 14 bases in between. The CDR3 is CASSPVLRGEQYF. The CDR3 DNA is TGCGCCAGCAGCCCAGTTCTAAGGGGGGAGCAGTACTTC.

V and J are TRBV7-2 and TRBJ2-7; 11 bases are a match to TRBD1. V trimming: 1 base; J trimming: 2 bases; junction bases outside the gene matches: 1. Germline lookup yields CDR1 SGHTA and CDR2 FQGNSA. The CDR3 has 15 amino acids. The CDR3 bases are TGTGCCAGCAGCTTAGGGACAGGGGGCGCCTACGAGCAGTACTTC. It translates to CASSLGTGGAYEQYF.

V is TRBV28 and J is TRBJ2-7; tentatively, D is TRBD1 (6 bases). Germline-derived CDR1 and CDR2 are MDHEN and SYDVKM. The CDR3 is made up of 15 amino acids. Between the trimmed V and J ends, which lost 6 bases and 7 bases, there was a span of 22 bases. DNA of the CDR3: TGTGCCAGCAGCCCATCAGGCAGGGGCTGGGGGGAGCAGTACTTC. Encoded protein: CASSPSGRGWGEQYF.

The chain employs TRBV7-3 and TRBJ2-2, with D hard to call. This CDR3 is built from 16 residues. Between the trimmed V and J ends, which lost 2 bases and 1 base, there was a span of 11 bases. Germline V CDR1 and CDR2: SGHTA, FQGTGA. In DNA, the CDR3 is TGTGCCAGCAGCTTATATGCGCGGCTGAACACCGGGGAGCTGTTTTTT. Translating gives CASSLYARLNTGELFF.

The V and J genes are TRBV11-2 and TRBJ2-7; D gene ambiguous. This CDR3 has 13 residues. V gave up 5 bases and J gave up 5 bases, with 13 bases separating them. CDR1 is SGHAT and CDR2 is FQNNGV in the germline V gene. CDR3 DNA sequence: TGTGCCAGCAGCCCCCCCTTTAAGGACGAGCAGTACTTC. This codes for CASSPPFKDEQYF.

The chain uses TRBV6-7 and TRBJ2-6; TRBD1 is a possible D gene (5 bases). TRBV6-7 is designated an ORF whose function remains uncertain. V shed 2 bases and J shed 0 bases, with 20 bases lying between them. The CDR3 runs 20 residues. The CDR3 loop reads CASSYPRGWLGTSGANVLTF. Written as DNA, the CDR3 is TGTGCCAGCAGTTACCCAAGGGGCTGGTTGGGAACCTCTGGGGCCAACGTCCTGACTTTC.

This chain uses TRBV10-1 with TRBJ2-1; the match to TRBD1 covers 8 bases. The junction had 10 bases not matched to a gene; V was cut back by 0 bases and J by 6 bases. The CDR3 contains 17 residues. From germline, CDR1 is WNHNN and CDR2 SYGVQD (reference sequence). The CDR3 region is CASSESMATGDVNEQFF. DNA of the CDR3: TGCGCCAGCAGTGAGTCGATGGCGACAGGGGACGTCAATGAGCAGTTCTTC.

The chain links TRBV27 to TRBJ2-7, with TRBD2 matching 10 bases. Unmatched junction bases numbered 8, after V lost 2 bases and J lost 4 bases. Looked up from germline, CDR1 is MNHEY and CDR2 is SMNVEV (reference sequence). This CDR3 region has 16 residues. This CDR3 reads CASSLEVGTSEYEQYF. The CDR3 DNA is TGTGCCAGCAGTTTAGAGGTTGGGACTAGCGAGTACGAGCAGTACTTC.

The CDR3 is CASSPDPKGEKLFF. The CDR3 DNA sequence: TGTGCCAGCAGCCCGGACCCCAAGGGTGAAAAACTGTTTTTT. The chain uses TRBV5-6 and TRBJ1-4; D is unclear. The germline CDR1 and CDR2 sequences are SGHDT and YYEEEE. V shed 4 bases and J shed 7 bases, with 14 bases lying between them. This CDR3 comprises 14 residues. Supplemented by reference TRBV5-6 and TRBJ1-4, the full variable domain reads DAGVTQSPTHLIKTRGQQVTLRCSPKSGHDTVSWYQQALGQGPQFIFQYYEEEERQRGNFPDRFSGHQFPNYSSELNVNALLLGDSALYLCASSPDPKGEKLFFGSGTQLSVL.

The chain has TRBV27 and TRBJ1-4; TRBD1 matches 7 bases. The CDR3 consists of 14 residues. Germline lookup yields CDR1 MNHEY and CDR2 SMNVEV (reference sequence). V was clipped by 4 bases and J by 7 bases; unmatched bases: 6. The CDR3 DNA is TGTGCCAGCAGTTGGGGGCAGGGGGGTGAAAAACTGTTTTTT. Amino acids: CASSWGQGGEKLFF.

V gene TRBV18 combines with J gene TRBJ2-5, with 8 bases lining up with TRBD1. With V trimmed by 4 bases and J by 5 bases, 9 bases remained unmatched. The CDR3 runs to 15 residues. Germline CDR1 and CDR2: KGHSH and LQKENI. CDR3 region: CASSLQTDRAETQYF. The CDR3 region has the DNA TGTGCCAGCTCACTGCAGACGGACAGGGCGGAGACCCAGTACTTC.

The CDR3 spells CASSFLRGDPYEQYF. The CDR3 DNA reads as TGTGCCAGCAGCTTTTTGAGGGGCGACCCCTACGAGCAGTACTTC. The V call is TRBV27, the J call TRBJ2-7; D is tentatively TRBD1 or TRBD2 (5 bases each). The germline V gene encodes CDR1 MNHEY and CDR2 SMNVEV (reference sequence). CDR3 length equals 15 residues. V lost 6 bases to trimming and J lost 2 bases, with 17 bases between them.

CDR3 DNA: TGTGCCAGCAGCTTAGGCCAGGGGGCAAACAATGAGCAGTTCTTC. Translation gives CASSLGQGANNEQFF. The chain uses TRBV7-3 and TRBJ2-1; 8 bases are a match to TRBD1. J gave up 5 bases and V 2 bases, and 5 bases lay outside the gene matches. The length of the CDR3 is 15 residues. The germline CDR1 and CDR2 sequences are SGHTA and FQGTGA.

The chain employs TRBV2 and TRBJ2-5, with TRBD2 identical over 7 bases. Germline V gene lookup returns CDR1 SNHLY and CDR2 FYNNEI. CDR3 length: 18 residues. V lost 3 bases to trimming and J lost 5 bases; unmatched junction nucleotides: 18. The CDR3 spells CASSDSFPGTPGGETQYF. CDR3 coding DNA: TGTGCCAGCAGTGATAGTTTTCCCGGGACCCCCGGGGGGGAGACCCAGTACTTC.

The chain links TRBV4-1 to TRBJ2-6; TRBD2 matches 14 bases. Trimming took 2 bases from V and 2 from J; bases not matched to a gene: 8. The CDR3 sequence is 20 residues long. CDR1 and CDR2 (germline): MGHRA, YSYEKL. The CDR3: CASSQSSGLAGVAGANVLTF. The CDR3 DNA is TGCGCCAGCAGCCAAAGTTCGGGACTAGCGGGGGTAGCTGGGGCCAACGTCCTGACTTTC.